Detailed here is one T cell receptor beta chain. Its antigen is as yet unknown. This sample was included in a study of identical twins. The CDR3 covers 15 residues. V shed 0 bases and J 3 bases; nucleotides not matched to a gene: 3. Germline V lookup: CDR1 DFQATT, CDR2 SNEGSKA (reference sequence). Unique molecular identifiers were in the cDNA, with template-switch universal primer binding. TCRdb itself ran the 5' RACE reads through MiXCR, one entry per CDR3 protein. Among under 450,000 distinct CDR3 sequences listed, around 18% were seen once. Study findings and constraints: Out-of-frame alpha sequences shared between twins exhibited an excess of low generation probability. There were fewer insertions in abundant cord blood beta clonotypes, but memory repertoires showed no such pattern. Beta out-of-frame sequences showed weaker excess sharing between twins.

This receptor was taken from a man aged 50 to 59 in good health. This chain links TRBV20-1 with TRBJ2-7; 12 bases match TRBD2. The sample was naive T cells sorted from blood. The CDR3 region has the DNA TGCAGTGCTAGAGATGCACTAGCGGGAGGCTACGAGCAGTACTTC. Amino acids: CSARDALAGGYEQYF.